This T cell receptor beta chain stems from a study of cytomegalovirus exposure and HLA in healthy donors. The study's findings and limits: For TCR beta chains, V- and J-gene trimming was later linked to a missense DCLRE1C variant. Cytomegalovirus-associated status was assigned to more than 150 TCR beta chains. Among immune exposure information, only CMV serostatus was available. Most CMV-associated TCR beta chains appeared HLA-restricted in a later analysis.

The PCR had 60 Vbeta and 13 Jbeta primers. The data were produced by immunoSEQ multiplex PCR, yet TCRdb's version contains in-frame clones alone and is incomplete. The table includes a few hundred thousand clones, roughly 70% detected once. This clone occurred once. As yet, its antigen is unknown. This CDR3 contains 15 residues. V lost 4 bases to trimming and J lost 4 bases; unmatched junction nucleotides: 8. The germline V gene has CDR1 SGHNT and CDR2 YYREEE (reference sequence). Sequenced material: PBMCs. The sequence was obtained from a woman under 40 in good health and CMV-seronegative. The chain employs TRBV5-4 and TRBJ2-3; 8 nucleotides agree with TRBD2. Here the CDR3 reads CASSPRGGPPDTQYF. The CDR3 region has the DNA TGTGCCAGCAGCCCCCGGGGGGGGCCGCCAGATACGCAGTATTTT.